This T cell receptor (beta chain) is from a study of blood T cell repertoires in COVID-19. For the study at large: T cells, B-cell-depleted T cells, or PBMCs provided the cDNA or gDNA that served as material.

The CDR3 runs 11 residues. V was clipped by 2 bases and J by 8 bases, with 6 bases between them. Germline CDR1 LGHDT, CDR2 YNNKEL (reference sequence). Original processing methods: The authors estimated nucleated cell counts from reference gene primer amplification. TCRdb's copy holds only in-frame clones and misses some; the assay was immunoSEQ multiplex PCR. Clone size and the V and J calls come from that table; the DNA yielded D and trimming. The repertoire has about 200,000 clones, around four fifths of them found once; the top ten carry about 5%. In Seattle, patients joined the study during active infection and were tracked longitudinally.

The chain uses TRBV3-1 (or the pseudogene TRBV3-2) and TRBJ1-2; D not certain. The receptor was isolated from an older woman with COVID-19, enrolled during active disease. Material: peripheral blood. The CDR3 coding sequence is TGTGCCAGCAGCCAAAGAGGGGGCTACACCTTC. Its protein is CASSQRGGYTF.